Sequencing of this T cell receptor beta chain was carried out in a study of T-cell memory formation after mild COVID-19. General observations from the study: CD4/CD8 balance characterized clones contracting day 15 to 85, and CD4+ skew characterized later expanders. Some clones that responded were present in memory (sampled pre-infection), which suggests cross-reactive memory joined. Whether second-wave clones peaking at day 37 were SARS-CoV-2 specific went unconfirmed.

TCRdb reanalysed the 5' RACE reads using MiXCR and keeps one entry per CDR3 protein. The data hold about 270,000 distinct CDR3 sequences, with 15% observed a single time. Trimming at V came to 6 bases and at J to 4 bases, leaving 12 bases not matched to a gene. CDR1 is SQVTM and CDR2 is ANQGSEA in the germline V gene. The CDR3 length is 15 residues. Notes on this clonotype: Its antigen is still unknown.

The rearrangement joins TRBV29-1 to TRBJ2-1, with TRBD1 identical over 7 bases. Sequencing used PBMCs or a T cell subset sorted from them (not recorded which). The TCR sequence derives from an adult woman who had mild COVID-19 (a few samples of this study predate the infection). Cell type and time point are not known. The CDR3 spells CSVSDGTAAYNEQFF. The CDR3 nucleotides are TGCAGCGTGTCCGACGGGACAGCAGCTTACAATGAGCAGTTCTTC.